This T cell receptor beta chain is drawn from a study of CD8 T cells in Susac syndrome. Reverse transcription used about 0.45 to 1 ug RNA and random hexamers. The TCR beta CDR3 was amplified by immunoSEQ multiplex PCR across 54 Vbeta, 13 Jbeta. One entry per CDR3 protein, called by TCRdb with MiXCR from the immunoSEQ multiplex PCR reads. The table includes 250,000 or so distinct CDR3 sequences, 93% detected once. V lost 3 bases to trimming and J lost 4 bases; unmatched junction nucleotides: 2. Germline CDR1 is SQVTM and CDR2 is ANQGSEA. The CDR3 length is 13 residues. Source material: CD4+ T cells from PBMCs. The receptor comes from a human donor with multiple sclerosis. The chain links TRBV29-1 to TRBJ2-3, with TRBD1 matching 9 bases. CDR3 sequence: CSVEGQGSDTQYF. CDR3 sequence (DNA): TGCAGCGTTGAGGGACAGGGATCAGATACGCAGTATTTT.